The source of this T cell receptor (beta chain) is a study of T cells in localized non-small cell lung cancer. Study results and caveats: A denser population of T cells in blood accompanied longer overall survival. T cell clonality was highest in uninvolved adjacent lung, above tumor. Multi-region tumor sequencing was not done, so intratumor heterogeneity could not be excluded. The study detected a median around 50 of the top 100 tumor clones in adjacent lung.

In the case of this clone: Its antigen remains unknown.

Generated by immunoSEQ multiplex PCR, the TCRdb table keeps only in-frame clones and is missing some. The table lists 75,000 to 90,000 clones, roughly 86% of them singletons. The CDR3 is 15 residues long. Germline values: CDR1 SEHNR, CDR2 FQNEAQ (reference sequence). Trimming pared 4 bases from V and 4 bases from J, leaving 16 bases between. The sequencing here drew on peripheral blood, taken before any cancer treatment. This clonotype originated in a man between 40 and 69 years old with stage I lung adenocarcinoma. This rearrangement joins TRBV7-9 to TRBJ1-1, with D possibly TRBD1 on 6 matching bases. The CDR3 loop reads CASSSDSFQPTEAFF. The CDR3 DNA reads as TGTGCCAGCAGCTCGGACAGTTTCCAACCCACTGAAGCTTTCTTT.